Listed below are T cell receptor beta chains from one sample, sequenced in a study of shared clonotypes between healthy human individuals. Method: immunoSEQ multiplex PCR; TCRdb's copy keeps in-frame clones and lacks some. The table lists a few million clones, over 85% of them singletons. Sample: naive CD4+ T cells from PBMCs. Source of these receptors: a man aged 18 to 29 in good health. Some clones in this sample may be carry-over from other donors' samples. The CDR3 runs from the conserved cysteine through the conserved F or W. A D gene is named only where the DNA matches it firmly. A clone size is listed for some rows: how often the clone was seen (once, few, many), or a class if it is expanded.

clone_size,d_call,v_call,cdr3_length,j_call,cdr3_nt,cdr3_aa
NA,NA,TRBV6-6,13,TRBJ1-2,TGTGCCAGCAGGAGAGGGGAGGGGTATGGCTACACCTTC,CASRRGEGYGYTF
NA,NA,TRBV5-8,18,TRBJ1-1,TGTGCCAGCTCCGGAGTGAGGGCGGCCCTACTTTTGAACACTGAAGCTTTCTTT,CASSGVRAALLLNTEAFF
NA,TRBD2,TRBV9,15,TRBJ2-1,TGTGCCAGCAGCTCTCTGGGCGGGAGGGCCAATGAGCAGTTCTTC,CASSSLGGRANEQFF
once,TRBD1,TRBV6-1,14,TRBJ2-7,TGTGCCAGCAAACACCGGGACAGGGTCTCCGAGCAGTACTTC,CASKHRDRVSEQYF
NA,NA,TRBV7-2,14,TRBJ2-5,TGTGCCAGCAGCTCCCCTCAGGGTGCGAAGACCCAGTACTTC,CASSSPQGAKTQYF
NA,NA,TRBV5-1,16,TRBJ1-1,TGCGCCAGCAGCTTCCCCAGGGGAGGGAGGGACACTGAAGCTTTCTTT,CASSFPRGGRDTEAFF
NA,NA,TRBV4-2,15,TRBJ1-2,TGTGCCAGCAGCCAAGGGCTGGTCCGAGGTGGAGGCTACACCTTC,CASSQGLVRGGGYTF
NA,TRBD1,TRBV29-1,13,TRBJ2-3,TGCAGCGTTGGACAGGGTGCGGGAGATACGCAGTATTTT,CSVGQGAGDTQYF
NA,NA,TRBV7-8,15,TRBJ2-1,TGTGCCAGCAGCACGCGGAGGAGCTCCTACAATGAGCAGTTCTTC,CASSTRRSSYNEQFF
NA,NA,TRBV5-1,14,TRBJ1-1,TGCGCCAGCAGCTTGGAACAGCTGAACACTGAAGCTTTCTTT,CASSLEQLNTEAFF
NA,TRBD1,TRBV6-4,14,TRBJ2-7,TGTGCCAGCAGCTACCGGGACAGGGCCTACGAGCAGTACTTC,CASSYRDRAYEQYF
once,NA,TRBV6-1,14,TRBJ1-3,TGTGCCAGCCTCGAGGTCAGGGCTGGAAACACCATATATTTT,CASLEVRAGNTIYF
NA,TRBD1,TRBV7-9,15,TRBJ2-7,TGTGCCTGCAGTAGGGGGACAGGGGTCCCCTACGAGCAGTACTTC,CACSRGTGVPYEQYF
NA,NA,TRBV6-1,16,TRBJ1-2,TGTGCCAGCAGTGTGAGTTCGGCAGGAACCAATTATGGCTACACCTTC,CASSVSSAGTNYGYTF
few,NA,TRBV7-9,14,TRBJ1-1,TGTGCCAGCAGCTTGACCGCGTTGAACACTGAAGCTTTCTTT,CASSLTALNTEAFF
NA,TRBD1,TRBV28,16,TRBJ2-7,TGTGCCAGCAGCCGTCTCCGGACAGGGAGTTCCTACGAGCAGTACTTC,CASSRLRTGSSYEQYF
NA,TRBD1,TRBV30,16,TRBJ1-4,TGTGCCTGGAGACGCGCCGACAGGGCTGCTAATGAAAAACTGTTTTTT,CAWRRADRAANEKLFF
NA,NA,TRBV7-2,13,TRBJ2-7,TGTGCCAGCAGCCCCCAACTCCACTACGAGCAGTACTTC,CASSPQLHYEQYF
NA,TRBD1,TRBV18,13,TRBJ2-7,TGTGCCAGCTCACCTGGGACAGGGGGCGAGCAGTACTTC,CASSPGTGGEQYF
once,TRBD1,TRBV6-1,14,TRBJ1-2,TGTGCCAGCAACCAAGGACAGGGGAGCTATGGCTACACCTTC,CASNQGQGSYGYTF
once,NA,TRBV5-8,15,TRBJ2-7,TGTGCCAGCAGCTTTCAGGGTCGGGTTTTGCACGAGCAGTACTTC,CASSFQGRVLHEQYF
NA,NA,TRBV5-1,13,TRBJ2-5,TGCGCCAGCAGCGTCTCCAGCCCCGAGACCCAGTACTTC,CASSVSSPETQYF
NA,TRBD1,TRBV27,13,TRBJ1-2,TGTGCCAGCAGACAAACAGGGGTCTATGGCTACACCTTC,CASRQTGVYGYTF
NA,NA,TRBV28,14,TRBJ1-1,TGTGCCAGCAGTTTACCCCGGGGCCACACTGAAGCTTTCTTT,CASSLPRGHTEAFF
NA,NA,TRBV5-1,13,TRBJ2-3,TGCGCCAGCAGGACCGGAGGGGCAGATACGCAGTATTTT,CASRTGGADTQYF
NA,TRBD1,TRBV30,15,TRBJ1-2,TGTGCCTGGCGGGACCCCGGGACAGGGAACTATGGCTACACCTTC,CAWRDPGTGNYGYTF
NA,NA,TRBV6-6,14,TRBJ2-7,TGTGCCAGCAGTTACCCCGGGACGGCCTACGAGCAGTACTTC,CASSYPGTAYEQYF
NA,NA,TRBV27,12,TRBJ1-6,TGTGCCAGCAGTCCCCGGGACACACCCCTCCACTTT,CASSPRDTPLHF
NA,TRBD1,TRBV18,15,TRBJ2-7,TGTGCCAGCTCACCACCGGGGACAGGGCTCTACGAGCAGTACTTC,CASSPPGTGLYEQYF
once,NA,TRBV6-1,14,TRBJ2-1,TGTGCCAGCAGTGACAGGGTGACCTACAATGAGCAGTTCTTC,CASSDRVTYNEQFF
NA,TRBD1,TRBV5-6,17,TRBJ1-2,TGTGCCAGCAGCTCCCTGTACCGGGACAGGGGTGGCTATGGCTACACCTTC,CASSSLYRDRGGYGYTF
NA,NA,TRBV18,14,TRBJ2-7,TGTGCCAGCTCACCAACCTTTCAGGGTCGCGAGCAGTACTTC,CASSPTFQGREQYF
NA,TRBD1,TRBV28,18,TRBJ1-5,TGTGCCAGCAGTTTATTCGGACAGGAATTTCTTAGCAATCAGCCCCAGCATTTT,CASSLFGQEFLSNQPQHF
NA,TRBD1,TRBV28,15,TRBJ1-5,TGTGCCAGCAGTTTACGACAGGGGACCAATCAGCCCCAGCATTTT,CASSLRQGTNQPQHF
NA,NA,TRBV4-1,16,TRBJ2-7,TGCGCCAGCAGCCAAGAAGGCGAGGGGAACGACTACGAGCAGTACTTC,CASSQEGEGNDYEQYF
NA,TRBD1,TRBV15,15,TRBJ1-1,TGTGCCACCAGCAGGACAGGGCTCATGAACACTGAAGCTTTCTTT,CATSRTGLMNTEAFF
NA,NA,TRBV18,14,TRBJ2-1,TGTGCCAGCTCACCCACACGAACTTACAATGAGCAGTTCTTC,CASSPTRTYNEQFF
NA,TRBD1,TRBV18,15,TRBJ2-7,TGTGCCAGCTCACCTGGACAGGGGGCGTATTACGAGCAGTACTTC,CASSPGQGAYYEQYF
NA,TRBD1,TRBV29-1,11,TRBJ2-7,TGCAGCGGGGGACAGCGCTACGAGCAGTACTTC,CSGGQRYEQYF
NA,TRBD1,TRBV28,14,TRBJ1-2,TGTGCCAGCAGTTCCGGGACAGGGGCGTATGGCTACACCTTC,CASSSGTGAYGYTF
NA,TRBD2,TRBV7-3,16,TRBJ2-1,TGTGCCAGCAGCGCACTGCCGGGAGGCTCCTACAATGAGCAGTTCTTC,CASSALPGGSYNEQFF
NA,NA,TRBV2,15,TRBJ1-2,TGTGCCAGCAGAGAAAGACCGACAGCAGCCTATGGCTACACCTTC,CASRERPTAAYGYTF
NA,TRBD2,TRBV6-1,15,TRBJ2-5,TGTGCCAGCGGACTAGCGGGAGTCCACGGGACGACCCAGTACTTC,CASGLAGVHGTTQYF
NA,NA,TRBV5-8,13,TRBJ2-3,TGTGCCAGCAGCTTGGGGACGGTCACTACGCAGTATTTT,CASSLGTVTTQYF
NA,TRBD2,TRBV9,15,TRBJ2-7,TGTGCCAGCAGCGCCGGACTAGCGTATTCCTACGAGCAGTACTTC,CASSAGLAYSYEQYF